This TCR beta chain was profiled in a study of T-cell reconstitution after alpha-beta-depleted transplantation in children listed by TCRdb under 2016. The study in broad terms: Using TCR repertoire profiling, the study quantitatively followed how T-cell immune reconstitution unfolded in children after TCRalphabeta/CD19-depleted allogeneic hematopoietic cell transplantation. Study-wide conclusions, independent of this receptor: The frequencies of hyperexpanded clones fell over the following months, and after one year, T-cell counts and TCRbeta diversity were mostly attributed to newly produced T cells. About two months after transplant, the apparently early recovery of alphabetaT-cell counts reportedly depended on just several hundred clones that had expanded rapidly and came from non-depleted graft cells. In some patients, the high TCRbeta diversity seen at day 60 was put down to recipient T cells and intrathymic progenitors that had survived conditioning.

Concerning this clonotype itself: It lacks a known antigen. It has no much larger one-base neighbor in the sample; base qualities were not kept.

Interpreted using the paper, the treatment or condition label stands for: allogeneic hematopoietic cell transplantation with graft depleted of TCRalphabeta T cells and CD19 B cells. The children who served as transplant recipients had been given grafts of TCRalphabeta/CD19-depleted allogeneic hematopoietic cells. The germline V end is reduced by 2 bases and the J end by 6 bases; junction bases left unmatched: 3. Counted from cysteine to phenylalanine, this CDR3 has 15 amino acids. The CDR3 DNA has 45 bases and is translated from base 1. For CDR1 and CDR2, the germline V gene (reference sequence) lists SEHNR and FQNEAQ. The method behind the library was PCR. TCRdb records Illumina HiSeq 2500 as the sequencer. TCR library preparation used molecular barcoding, with unique molecular identifiers applied to normalize quantification of the TCRbeta repertoire. Clones were called with MiXCR by TCRdb after fastp trimmed the public reads at Q25, and only in-frame beta chains were retained. Identical CDR3 proteins give one entry, which carries the most common genes and DNA. Across this sample there are hundreds of thousands of distinct CDR3 sequences, with 20% to 30% seen only once. The ten most abundant clones make up more than 4.5% of the sample.

This receptor was taken from a female patient aged 2-15 years who had a stem cell transplant for congenital amegakaryocytic thrombocytopenia, so the T cells may come from the graft donor. The rearrangement joined TRBV7-9 to TRBJ1-4; TRBD1 fits 10 bases in the junction. The sample in question was PBMCs, mostly from graft donor cells, obtained 360 days after TCRalphabeta/CD19-depleted stem cell transplant. The DNA sequence is given as TGTGCCAGCAGCTTATTCGGACAGGGGGATGAAAAACTGTTTTTT. This gives the protein CASSLFGQGDEKLFF. Here the CDR3 is joined to the reference TRBV7-9 and TRBJ1-4 genes, and the full variable domain is: DTGVSQNPRHKITKRGQNVTFRCDPISEHNRLYWYRQTLGQGPEFLTYFQNEAQLEKSRLLSDRFSAERPKGSFSTLEIQRTEQGDSAMYLCASSLFGQGDEKLFFGSGTQLSVL.